This T cell receptor (beta chain) was sequenced in a study of CXCR3-negative and CXCR3-positive naive CD8 T cells. Findings and caveats of the study: Naive cells, whether CXCR3-negative or CXCR3-positive, had similar TRBV-TRBJ usage, while memory cells differed.

In the case of this clonotype: Its antigen is as yet unknown.

The CDR3 is 13 amino acids. The TRB libraries of cDNA were built by UMI-labeled 5' RACE. Using the 5' RACE reads, TCRdb records one entry per CDR3 protein without DNA. The ten top clones account for approximately 1.7%, within a sample of over 70,000 distinct CDR3 sequences. The genes are TRBV12-3 or TRBV12-4 and TRBJ2-7; TCRdb's D call of TRBD2 is untestable without DNA. This TCR derives from a human donor in good health. Some clones in this sample may be carry-over from other donors' samples. Sequencing input: naive CXCR3- CD8+ T cells from blood. Specified subset: CD45RO-CCR7+CD27+CD95- naive CD8+ T cells lacking CXCR3 (TNR3-). CDR3 protein: CASSPGTGYEQYF.